This record covers a single T cell receptor (beta chain). V was trimmed by 3 bases and J by 7 bases, leaving 15 bases between them. This CDR3 region has 14 residues. Germline V gene data show CDR1 as SGHTA and CDR2 as FQGNSA. These data are taken from a study of control samples from healthy donors and cancer patients. The protocol was immunoSEQ multiplex PCR, while the TCRdb copy is restricted to in-frame clones and leaves out a portion. The data show around 120,000 clones, around 87% seen once. The chain carries TRBV7-2 and TRBJ1-2; D is unclear. This clonotype was sampled from a man aged 40-50 years in good health. Sequencing was done on a sample of blood. In DNA form, the CDR3 reads TGTGCCAGCAGCTTTTTAGGGCTTACCGGTGGCTACACCTTC. It encodes CASSFLGLTGGYTF. Full variable domain (outside the CDR3, taken from reference TRBV7-2 and TRBJ1-2): GAGVSQSPSNKVTEKGKDVELRCDPISGHTALYWYRQSLGQGLEFLIYFQGNSAPDKSGLPSDRFSAERTGGSVSTLTIQRTQQEDSAVYLCASSFLGLTGGYTFGSGTRLTVV.